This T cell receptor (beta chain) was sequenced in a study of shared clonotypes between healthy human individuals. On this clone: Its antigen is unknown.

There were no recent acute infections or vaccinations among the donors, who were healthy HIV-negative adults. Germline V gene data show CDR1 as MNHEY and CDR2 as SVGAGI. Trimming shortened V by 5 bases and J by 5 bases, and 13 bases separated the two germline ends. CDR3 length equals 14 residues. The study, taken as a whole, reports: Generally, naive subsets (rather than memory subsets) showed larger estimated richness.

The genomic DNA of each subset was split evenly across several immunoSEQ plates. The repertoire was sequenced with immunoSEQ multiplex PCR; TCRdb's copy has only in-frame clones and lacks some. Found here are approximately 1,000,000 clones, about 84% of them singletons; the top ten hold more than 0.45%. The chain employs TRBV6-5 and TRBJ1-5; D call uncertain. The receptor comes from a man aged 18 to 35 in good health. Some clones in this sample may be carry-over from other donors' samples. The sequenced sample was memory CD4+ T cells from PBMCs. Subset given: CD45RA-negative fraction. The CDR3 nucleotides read TGTGCCAGCAGTGCACCTGGGGTGCATCAGCCCCAGCATTTT. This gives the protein CASSAPGVHQPQHF.